This T cell receptor beta chain emerged from a study of blood T cell repertoires in COVID-19. Study background: COVID-19 samples collected from the United States, Italy and Spain covered acute and convalescent phases. PBMCs, B-cell-depleted T cells, or T cells were the source of the cDNA or gDNA that made up the material.

In the authors' methods: Reference gene primers were amplified, and this amplification served to estimate nucleated cell counts. The assay was immunoSEQ multiplex PCR, and TCRdb's table has in-frame clones only and misses some. V, J and clone size derive from that table, while D and trimming were established from the DNA sequence. The sample includes around 190,000 clones, 70% to 90% of them seen just once. V lost 3 bases and J lost 5; bases outside the gene matches: 3. The CDR3 has 13 residues. CDR1 is GTSNPN, CDR2 SVGIG, per germline (reference sequence). Enrolled during active infection, Seattle patients were then followed longitudinally.

V gene TRBV30 combines with J gene TRBJ1-5; 8 bases align to TRBD1. This TCR came from a man aged 45-65 years with COVID-19, enrolled during active disease. The sample consisted of peripheral blood. CDR3 loop: CAWSRQGYQPQHF. The CDR3 DNA reads TGTGCCTGGAGCAGACAGGGGTATCAGCCCCAGCATTTT.